This entry lists 20 T cell receptor beta chains sequenced from one sample in a study of human T cells and chemical hapten exposure. Via MiXCR, TCRdb re-called the RACE reads, giving one row per CDR3 protein. The profile shows tens of thousands of distinct CDR3 sequences, approximately 11% of them singletons. Specified time point: pre-sensitization, week 0. Documented treatment: therapeutic diphenylcyclopropenone sensitization with weekly scalp DPC. The material was whole blood, obtained in connection with sensitization to the hapten diphenylcyclopropenone (DPC). All receptors derive from a woman aged 50 to 65 with alopecia areata. Some clones in this sample may be carry-over from other donors' samples.

A single count supports this clonotype. The gene calls are TRBV15 and TRBJ2-3, with TRBD2 as a possible D gene (5 bases). V was pared by 1 base and J by 3 bases, with 17 bases between. There are 17 residues in the CDR3. The germline gives CDR1 LNHNV, CDR2 YYDKDF (reference sequence). CDR3 DNA: TGTGCCACCAGCAGAGTTCAGACTACCTCCCTGACAGATACGCAGTATTTT. Protein sequence: CATSRVQTTSLTDTQYF.

This clonotype was seen a few times. The rearrangement joins TRBV4-2 to TRBJ1-6; D ambiguous. CDR1 is LGHNA, CDR2 YNFKEQ, per germline. Deletions cut 1 base from V and 7 bases from J, with 11 bases between. The CDR3 is 15 amino acids. The CDR3 DNA reads as TGTGCCAGCAGCCAAGTTATGGCCTCGAATTCACCCCTCCACTTT. It encodes CASSQVMASNSPLHF.

This sequence joins TRBV6-1 and TRBJ2-7, with D maybe TRBD1 (6 bases). V was cut by 1 base and J by 5 bases, with 9 bases left in between. CDR3 length: 13 residues. CDR1 and CDR2 (germline): MNHNS, SASEGT. CDR3 in amino acids: CASSEGDKDEQYF. Written as DNA, the CDR3 is TGTGCCAGCAGTGAAGGGGACAAGGACGAGCAGTACTTC.

The V call is TRBV7-2, the J call TRBJ1-6; 8 bases agree with TRBD1. Germline V CDR1 and CDR2: SGHTA, FQGNSA. The CDR3 is 14 residues long. J gave up 6 bases and V 7 bases, and 5 bases lay outside the gene matches. The CDR3 DNA reads as TGTGCCAGCACCCCGGACAGGGCTAATTCACCCCTCCACTTT. It encodes CASTPDRANSPLHF.

The V and J genes are TRBV28 and TRBJ2-7; D is uncertain. V lost 6 bases and J lost 5, with 14 bases in between. The V gene's germline CDR1 is MDHEN and CDR2 SYDVKM. CDR3 length: 13 amino acids. The DNA of the CDR3 is TGTGCCAGCAGGCTATACGGTCTTAACGAGCAGTACTTC. Its translation: CASRLYGLNEQYF.

This clonotype was detected a few times. The chain uses TRBV15 and TRBJ1-6, with TRBD1 as a possible D gene (5 bases). In germline, CDR1 is LNHNV, CDR2 YYDKDF (reference sequence). There are 16 residues in the CDR3. The V end was cut by 0 bases, the J end by 10 bases, with 16 bases between. CDR3 loop: CATSRDRDSGKSPLHF. As DNA, the CDR3 is TGTGCCACCAGCAGAGACCGCGACAGCGGGAAATCACCCCTCCACTTT.

This clonotype was seen repeatedly, ten times or more. The chain uses TRBV7-9 and TRBJ2-1; 7 nucleotides line up with TRBD1. The length of the CDR3 is 16 residues. V was pared by 1 base and J by 2 bases, with 5 bases of the junction left unmatched. Germline V lookup: CDR1 SEHNR, CDR2 FQNEAQ (reference sequence). CDR3 in DNA: TGTGCCAGCAGCTTAGAGGGGGCTTGGACCTACAATGAGCAGTTCTTC. Translation: CASSLEGAWTYNEQFF.

This clonotype was seen a few times. The chain uses TRBV7-2 and TRBJ2-3; 7 positions agree with TRBD1. The CDR3 is 13 residues long. V lost 7 bases, J lost 4 bases, and 5 bases stayed unmatched. The V gene's germline CDR1 is SGHTA and CDR2 FQGNSA. CDR3 residues: CASKKGAADTQYF. In DNA form, the CDR3 reads TGTGCCAGCAAAAAGGGGGCGGCAGATACGCAGTATTTT.

This clonotype showed up many times. The CDR3 DNA is TGTGCCAGCAGTACCGACAGCCCAATGAACACTGAAGCTTTCTTT. Protein product: CASSTDSPMNTEAFF. V and J are TRBV2 and TRBJ1-1; D might be TRBD1 (5 bases). The V gene lost 5 bases and the J gene lost 0 bases, with 13 bases spanning the gap. The CDR3 extends over 15 amino acids. The germline V gene encodes CDR1 SNHLY and CDR2 FYNNEI.

V usage is TRBV12-5 and J usage is TRBJ1-5, with 7 bases fitting TRBD1. Trimming at V came to 6 bases and at J to 0 bases, leaving 17 bases not matched to a gene. Germline CDR1 reads LGHNT; CDR2 reads FRNRAP. This CDR3 contains 19 residues. DNA of the CDR3: TGTGCTAGTGGCGACCCACCGGGACAGCCCGTATATAGCAATCAGCCCCAGCATTTT. This sequence encodes CASGDPPGQPVYSNQPQHF.

This clonotype was seen a few times. The chain links TRBV7-8 to TRBJ2-3; the match to TRBD2 covers 8 bases. CDR1 is SGHVS and CDR2 is FQNEAQ in the germline V gene. CDR3 length equals 16 residues. V gave up 5 bases and J gave up 6 bases; unmatched junction bases: 13. CDR3 sequence: CASSQRERLVSDTQYF. The CDR3 nucleotides are TGTGCCAGCAGCCAGCGGGAGCGACTAGTTTCCGATACGCAGTATTTT.

This clonotype has more than one count but fewer than ten. V and J are TRBV6-5 and TRBJ1-5; D gene uncertain. The CDR3 spans 13 residues. Per germline, CDR1 MNHEY and CDR2 SVGAGI. V gave up 5 bases and J gave up 0 bases, with 5 bases separating them. Written as DNA, the CDR3 is TGTGCCAGCAGTATTTCTAGCAATCAGCCCCAGCATTTT. The encoded protein is CASSISSNQPQHF.

This clonotype has more than one count but fewer than ten. J is TRBJ2-3 and V is TRBV11-3; maybe TRBD1 (7 bases). The germline V gene encodes CDR1 SGHNT and CDR2 YENEEA. The CDR3 length is 14 residues. V was pared by 1 base and J by 4 bases, with 9 bases between. CDR3 coding DNA: TGTGCCAGCAGCTTAGCCAGGGGGGCAGATACGCAGTATTTT. Its translation: CASSLARGADTQYF. The variable domain in full, completed from reference TRBV11-3 and TRBJ2-3, reads EAGVVQSPRYKIIEKKQPVAFWCNPISGHNTLYWYLQNLGQGPELLIRYENEEAVDDSQLPKDRFSAERLKGVDSTLKIQPAELGDSAVYLCASSLARGADTQYFGPGTRLTVL.

The gene calls are TRBV28 and TRBJ1-4, with unresolved D. The CDR3 runs 14 residues. V dropped 5 bases and J dropped 0 bases, with 7 bases sitting between them. The germline V gene encodes CDR1 MDHEN and CDR2 SYDVKM. The CDR3 is CASSPPATNEKLFF. The CDR3 DNA reads as TGTGCCAGCAGTCCCCCCGCAACTAATGAAAAACTGTTTTTT.

This clonotype was detected ten times or more. The chain carries TRBV14 and TRBJ2-5; D unclear. The CDR3 has 14 residues. Deletions cut 4 bases from V and 7 bases from J, with 16 bases between. The V gene's germline CDR1 is SGHDN and CDR2 FVKESK. CDR3 loop: CASSPGTFPRTQYF. The CDR3 DNA follows: TGTGCCAGCAGCCCGGGTACCTTCCCTAGGACCCAGTACTTC.

J is TRBJ1-1 and V is TRBV10-3; D is perhaps TRBD1 (6 bases). This CDR3 contains 17 residues. V was pared by 0 bases and J by 3 bases, with 17 bases between. Germline CDR1 is ENHRY and CDR2 is SYGVKD. The CDR3 DNA reads TGTGCCATCAGTGAGTCCCCCGGGGGGCCCCGGGACACTGAAGCTTTCTTT. Translating gives CAISESPGGPRDTEAFF.

DNA for the CDR3: TGTGCCAGCAGCTTAGCGGCGGGGGGGAAGTACGAGCAGTACTTC. Its translation is CASSLAAGGKYEQYF. This rearrangement joins TRBV7-2 to TRBJ2-7; 9 positions match TRBD2. This CDR3 comprises 15 residues. In germline, CDR1 is SGHTA, CDR2 FQGNSA. Trimming took 0 bases from V and 4 from J; bases not matched to a gene: 4. Based on the CDR3 plus reference TRBV7-2 and TRBJ2-7, the full variable domain is GAGVSQSPSNKVTEKGKDVELRCDPISGHTALYWYRQSLGQGLEFLIYFQGNSAPDKSGLPSDRFSAERTGGSVSTLTIQRTQQEDSAVYLCASSLAAGGKYEQYFGPGTRLTVT.

This clonotype was seen at least ten times. The gene calls are TRBV20-1 and TRBJ1-5; TRBD1 agrees at 8 bases. The CDR3 is 16 residues long. CDR1 DFQATT and CDR2 SNEGSKA come from the germline V gene (reference sequence). V shed 2 bases, J shed 3 bases, and the junction held 9 bases outside the gene matches. The CDR3 loop reads CSARFGQGADNQPQHF. The CDR3 nucleotides are TGCAGTGCTAGATTTGGCCAGGGGGCCGACAATCAGCCCCAGCATTTT.

This clonotype showed up just a few times. J is TRBJ1-1 and V is TRBV7-2; D gene uncertain. V was clipped by 5 bases and J by 8 bases, with 9 bases between them. The CDR3 is made up of 11 amino acids. From germline, CDR1 is SGHTA and CDR2 FQGNSA. The CDR3 loop is CASSIVTEAFF. CDR3 in DNA: TGTGCCAGCAGCATTGTCACGGAAGCTTTCTTT.

This clonotype has only a few counts. CDR3 protein: CASSSDLLDRTDTQYF. The CDR3 nucleotides read TGTGCCAGCAGCTCCGATCTACTAGATCGCACAGATACGCAGTATTTT. The chain carries TRBV7-6 and TRBJ2-3, with D tentatively TRBD2 (5 bases). Trimming stripped 4 bases from V and 1 base from J, with 15 bases between. This CDR3 contains 16 residues. From germline, CDR1 is SGHVS and CDR2 FNYEAQ. The whole variable domain, filled in from reference TRBV7-6 and TRBJ2-3, reads GAGVSQSPRYKVTKRGQDVALRCDPISGHVSLYWYRQALGQGPEFLTYFNYEAQQDKSGLPNDRFSAERPEGSISTLTIQRTEQRDSAMYRCASSSDLLDRTDTQYFGPGTRLTVL.